A single sample gave rise to the 14 T cell receptor beta chains below, sequenced in a study of T-cell memory formation after mild COVID-19 listed by TCRdb under 2021. The receptor library was made with 5' RACE. The instrument was an Illumina NovaSeq 6000. TCRdb reprocessed the public reads (quality trimming at Q25 with fastp, clone calling with MiXCR) and kept in-frame beta chains. Under each unique CDR3 protein, matching rows form one entry showing the most common genes and DNA. This sample is represented by 27,000 or so distinct CDR3 sequences; just under 7.5% of them were singletons. Around 14% of the sample rests with the top ten. Sequenced input: PBMCs or a T cell subset sorted from them (not recorded which). These receptor sequences come from an adult woman who had mild COVID-19 (a few samples of this study predate the infection). The sample titles of this study are shuffled in the database, so cell type and time point are left out; the donor was told from shared clones.

V is TRBV2 and J is TRBJ2-7; D call uncertain. From germline, CDR1 is SNHLY and CDR2 FYNNEI. The CDR3 loop spans 14 amino acids. The V gene lost 6 bases and the J gene lost 9 bases, with 21 bases spanning the gap. DNA for the CDR3: TGTGCCAGCAGCGCGCCGGGCCACCCCGAGGTGCAGTACTTC. It specifies CASSAPGHPEVQYF.

This clonotype was detected ten times or more. V usage is TRBV25-1 and J usage is TRBJ1-5; perhaps TRBD1 as D (5 bases). With 4 bases removed from V and 7 bases from J, the gap between germline ends came to 14 bases. Germline CDR1 reads MGHDK; CDR2 reads SYGVNS. This CDR3 has 14 amino acids. The CDR3 coding sequence is TGTGCCAGCAGTGCCCGGGGCGGTCGCCAGCCCCAGCATTTT. The encoded protein is CASSARGGRQPQHF.

This clonotype was seen ten or more times. J is TRBJ1-6 and V is TRBV5-1; D gene uncertain. V was clipped by 2 bases and J by 6 bases, with 18 bases between them. The CDR3 contains 17 residues. Germline V gene data show CDR1 as SGHRS and CDR2 as YFSETQ. The DNA of the CDR3 is TGCGCCAGCAGCTTCGACCGACTCTGGTCGGGTAATTCACCCCTCCACTTT. Its protein is CASSFDRLWSGNSPLHF.

This clonotype came up many times. This rearrangement joins TRBV10-3 to TRBJ2-7; 9 nucleotides line up with TRBD1. This CDR3 comprises 16 residues. With 4 bases clipped from V and 6 bases from J, the junction kept 13 bases outside the gene matches. Germline CDR1 ENHRY, CDR2 SYGVKD. The DNA for the CDR3 is TGTGCCATCAGTGTACGTTCGGGACAGGGAACGTCCGAGCAGTACTTC. Protein: CAISVRSGQGTSEQYF.

This clonotype came up many times. V usage is TRBV12-3 or TRBV12-4 and J usage is TRBJ1-5; tentative D call: TRBD1 (5 bases). The CDR3 sequence is 15 residues long. Deletions cut 5 bases from V and 8 bases from J, with 19 bases between. CDR3 DNA: TGTGCCAGCAGTGAGACAGACCGGAGCGTTAAGCCCCAGCATTTT. This encodes CASSETDRSVKPQHF.

This clonotype was seen many times. V usage is TRBV20-1 and J usage is TRBJ2-1; tentative D call: TRBD2 (6 bases). Trimming pared 3 bases from V and 5 bases from J, leaving 17 bases between. There are 15 residues in the CDR3. Germline V gene sequence: CDR1 DFQATT, CDR2 SNEGSKA (reference sequence). The CDR3 nucleotides are TGCAGTGCTAGCCGCGGAGGGAGACGGAACAATGAGCAGTTCTTC. Residues: CSASRGGRRNNEQFF.

This clonotype was counted at least ten times. The CDR3 spells CAISDGRGDTEAFF. CDR3 nucleotide sequence: TGTGCCATCAGTGATGGCAGGGGAGACACTGAAGCTTTCTTT. The V call is TRBV10-3, the J call TRBJ1-1, with D perhaps matching TRBD1 (6 bases). CDR1 ENHRY and CDR2 SYGVKD come from the germline V gene. CDR3 length: 14 amino acids. Between the trimmed V and J ends, which lost 3 bases and 3 bases, there was a span of 11 bases.

In this sample, this clonotype turned up many times. This chain joins TRBV24-1 and TRBJ2-1, with 9 bases aligning to TRBD1. With V trimmed by 3 bases and J by 8 bases, 7 bases remained unmatched. Germline lookup yields CDR1 KGHDR and CDR2 SFDVKD. This CDR3 has 15 amino acids. The CDR3 bases are TGTGCCACCAGTGATCCCTTCCGGACAGGGGATGAGCAGTTCTTC. This sequence encodes CATSDPFRTGDEQFF.

This clonotype was observed many times. The CDR3 DNA sequence: TGTGCCAGCAGCCCCCTCGCGAACATTCAGTACTTC. Protein: CASSPLANIQYF. This chain joins TRBV12-3 or TRBV12-4 and TRBJ2-4; D not resolved. V was cut by 6 bases and J by 7 bases, with 10 bases left in between. CDR3 length: 12 residues.

This clonotype was observed many times. The V call is TRBV4-1, the J call TRBJ2-4, with TRBD2 matching 15 bases. The CDR3 has 18 residues. With 4 bases clipped from V and 1 base from J, the junction kept 5 bases outside the gene matches. Germline V gene sequence: CDR1 MGHRA, CDR2 YSYEKL. CDR3 DNA sequence: TGCGCCAGCAGCCTGGGACTAGCGGGGGGCTCGGCCAAAAACATTCAGTACTTC. Residues: CASSLGLAGGSAKNIQYF.

This clonotype showed up many times. This chain joins TRBV19 and TRBJ2-3; 9 bases fit TRBD2. The V gene's germline CDR1 is LNHDA and CDR2 SQIVND (reference sequence). Losses at the gene ends were 8 bases for V and 0 bases for J; bases not matched to a gene: 9. CDR3 size: 16 residues. CDR3 nucleotide sequence: TGTGCCAGTTCTCTTAGCGGGAGAGTCAGCACAGATACGCAGTATTTT. This gives the protein CASSLSGRVSTDTQYF.

The sample holds many counts of this clonotype. The chain links TRBV5-1 to TRBJ2-1, with 8 bases fitting TRBD1. The germline V gene has CDR1 SGHRS and CDR2 YFSETQ. Trimming at V came to 4 bases and at J to 2 bases, leaving 5 bases not matched to a gene. This CDR3 comprises 15 residues. The CDR3 reads CASSAGQGTYNEQFF. The CDR3 DNA sequence: TGCGCCAGCAGCGCCGGACAGGGCACCTACAATGAGCAGTTCTTC.

This clonotype was seen ten or more times. This CDR3 reads CASSEDGTGRKGPLHF. Written as DNA, the CDR3 is TGCGCCAGCAGCGAAGACGGGACAGGTCGTAAGGGACCCCTCCACTTT. This chain connects TRBV5-1 to TRBJ1-6; 8 nucleotides agree with TRBD1. The trim removed 4 bases at V and 12 bases at J, leaving 15 bases unmatched. The germline CDR1 and CDR2 sequences are SGHRS and YFSETQ. This CDR3 has 16 residues.

This clonotype was found many times. The chain is built from TRBV7-8 and TRBJ2-7; 10 bases are shared with TRBD2. The CDR3 has 15 residues. Unmatched junction bases numbered 4, after V lost 2 bases and J lost 3 bases. Germline V gives CDR1 SGHVS, CDR2 FQNEAQ. In DNA, the CDR3 is TGTGCCAGCAGCTTATTTTCTAGCGGGGGCTACGAGCAGTACTTC. Translating it yields CASSLFSSGGYEQYF.